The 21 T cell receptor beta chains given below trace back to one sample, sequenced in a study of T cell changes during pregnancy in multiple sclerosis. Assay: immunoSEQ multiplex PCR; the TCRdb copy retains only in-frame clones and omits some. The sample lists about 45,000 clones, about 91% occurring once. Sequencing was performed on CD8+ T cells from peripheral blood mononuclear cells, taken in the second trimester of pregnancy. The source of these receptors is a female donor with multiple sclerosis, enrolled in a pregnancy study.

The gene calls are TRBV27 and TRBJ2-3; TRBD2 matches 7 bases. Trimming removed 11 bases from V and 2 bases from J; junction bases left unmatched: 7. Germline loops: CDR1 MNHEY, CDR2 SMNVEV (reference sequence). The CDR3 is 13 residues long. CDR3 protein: CAVAGLSTDTQYF. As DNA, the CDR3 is TGTGCCGTGGCGGGACTATCCACAGATACGCAGTATTTT.

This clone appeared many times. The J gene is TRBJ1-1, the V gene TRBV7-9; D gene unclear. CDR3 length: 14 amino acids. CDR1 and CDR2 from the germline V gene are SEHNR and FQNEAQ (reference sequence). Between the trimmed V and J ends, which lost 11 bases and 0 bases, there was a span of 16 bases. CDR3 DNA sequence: TGTGCCGTGTCCTTGACAAGAATGAACACTGAAGCTTTCTTT. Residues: CAVSLTRMNTEAFF.

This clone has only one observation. CDR3 protein: CASSLGQDEQFF. CDR3 DNA sequence: TGTGCCAGCAGCCTAGGACAGGATGAGCAGTTCTTC. This sequence joins TRBV5-6 and TRBJ2-1; 7 bases agree with TRBD1. This CDR3 has 12 residues. Unmatched junction bases numbered 3, after V lost 4 bases and J lost 8 bases. Germline V gene sequence: CDR1 SGHDT, CDR2 YYEEEE. The entire variable domain, with the rest obtained from reference TRBV5-6 and TRBJ2-1, is as follows: DAGVTQSPTHLIKTRGQQVTLRCSPKSGHDTVSWYQQALGQGPQFIFQYYEEEERQRGNFPDRFSGHQFPNYSSELNVNALLLGDSALYLCASSLGQDEQFFGPGTRLTVL.

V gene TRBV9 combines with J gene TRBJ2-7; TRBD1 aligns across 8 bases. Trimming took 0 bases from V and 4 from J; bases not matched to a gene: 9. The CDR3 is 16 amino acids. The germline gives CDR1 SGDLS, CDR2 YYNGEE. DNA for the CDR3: TGTGCCAGCAGCGTAGCCGCGGACAGGGTGGTTTACGAGCAGTACTTC. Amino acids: CASSVAADRVVYEQYF.

CDR3 sequence: CASSLAADTQYF. The CDR3 bases are TGTGCCAGCAGCTTAGCCGCAGATACGCAGTATTTT. The V call is TRBV7-8, the J call TRBJ2-3; no clear D. V dropped 0 bases and J dropped 4 bases, with 2 bases sitting between them. Germline values: CDR1 SGHVS, CDR2 FQNEAQ. CDR3 length: 12 amino acids.

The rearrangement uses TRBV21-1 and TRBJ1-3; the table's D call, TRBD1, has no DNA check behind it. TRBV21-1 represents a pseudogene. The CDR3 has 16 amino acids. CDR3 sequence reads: CASSSRTGSSGNTIYF. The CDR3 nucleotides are TGTGCCAGCAGCAGCCGGACAGGGTCCTCTGGAAACACCATATATTTT.

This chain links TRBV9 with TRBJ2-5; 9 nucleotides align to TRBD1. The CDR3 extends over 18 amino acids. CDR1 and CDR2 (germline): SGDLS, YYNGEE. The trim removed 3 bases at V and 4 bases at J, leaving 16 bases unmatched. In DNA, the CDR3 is TGTGCCAGCAGCGGGAGGCGGCGGGGACAGGGAAGAGGAGAGACCCAGTACTTC. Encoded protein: CASSGRRRGQGRGETQYF.

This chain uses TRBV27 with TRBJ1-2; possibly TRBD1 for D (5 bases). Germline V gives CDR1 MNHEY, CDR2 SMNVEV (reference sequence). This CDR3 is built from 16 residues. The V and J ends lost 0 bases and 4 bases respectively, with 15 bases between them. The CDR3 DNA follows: TGTGCCAGCAGTTTATCGGGAACAGGCCTTGGCTATGGCTACACCTTC. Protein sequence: CASSLSGTGLGYGYTF.

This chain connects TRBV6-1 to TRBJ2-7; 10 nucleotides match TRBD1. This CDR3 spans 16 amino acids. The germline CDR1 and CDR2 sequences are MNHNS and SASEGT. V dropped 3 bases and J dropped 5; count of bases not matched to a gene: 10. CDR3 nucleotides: TGTGCCAGCAGTGATGGGTACGGGACAGGGGTCCACGAGCAGTACTTC. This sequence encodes CASSDGYGTGVHEQYF.

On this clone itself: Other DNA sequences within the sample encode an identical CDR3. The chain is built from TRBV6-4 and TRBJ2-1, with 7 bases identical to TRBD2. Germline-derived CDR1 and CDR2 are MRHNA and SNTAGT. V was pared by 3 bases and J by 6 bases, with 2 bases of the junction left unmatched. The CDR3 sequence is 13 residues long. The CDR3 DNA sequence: TGTGCCAGCAGTGATTCGGGGGGCAATGAGCAGTTCTTC. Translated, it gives CASSDSGGNEQFF.

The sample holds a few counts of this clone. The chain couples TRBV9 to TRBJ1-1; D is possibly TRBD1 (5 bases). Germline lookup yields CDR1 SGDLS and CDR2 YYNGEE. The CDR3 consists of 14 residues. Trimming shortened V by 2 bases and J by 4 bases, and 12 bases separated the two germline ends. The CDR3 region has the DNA TGTGCCAGCAGCGTTGCTGGGGGGTCCACTGAAGCTTTCTTT. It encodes CASSVAGGSTEAFF.

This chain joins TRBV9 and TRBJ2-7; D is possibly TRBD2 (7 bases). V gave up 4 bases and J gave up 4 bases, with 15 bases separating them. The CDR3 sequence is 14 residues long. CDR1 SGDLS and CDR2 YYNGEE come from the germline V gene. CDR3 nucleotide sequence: TGTGCCAGCAGCCCCGGGAGGCAGGGGTACGAGCAGTACTTC. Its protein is CASSPGRQGYEQYF.

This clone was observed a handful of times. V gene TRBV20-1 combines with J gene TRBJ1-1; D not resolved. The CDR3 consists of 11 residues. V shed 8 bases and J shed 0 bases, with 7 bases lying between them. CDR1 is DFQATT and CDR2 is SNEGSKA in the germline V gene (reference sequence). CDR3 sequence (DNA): TGCAGTTTCCCCATGAACACTGAAGCTTTCTTT. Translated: CSFPMNTEAFF.

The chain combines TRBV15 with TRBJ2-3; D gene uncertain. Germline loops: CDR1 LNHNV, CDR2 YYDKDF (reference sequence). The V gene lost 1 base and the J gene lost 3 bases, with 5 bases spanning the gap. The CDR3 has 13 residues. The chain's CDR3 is CATSRAQTDTQYF. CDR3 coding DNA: TGTGCCACCAGCAGAGCCCAAACAGATACGCAGTATTTT.

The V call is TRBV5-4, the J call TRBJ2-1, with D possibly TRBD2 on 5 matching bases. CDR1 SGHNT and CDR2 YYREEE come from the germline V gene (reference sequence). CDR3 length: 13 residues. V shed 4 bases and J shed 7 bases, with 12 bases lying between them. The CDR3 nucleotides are TGTGCCAGCAGCGGGTTGAGGGTAAATGAGCAGTTCTTC. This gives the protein CASSGLRVNEQFF.

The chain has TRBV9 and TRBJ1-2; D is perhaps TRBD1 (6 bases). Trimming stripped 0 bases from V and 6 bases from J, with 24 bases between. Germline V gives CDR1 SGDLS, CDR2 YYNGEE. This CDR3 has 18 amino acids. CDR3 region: CASSVEIIEATGLHGYTF. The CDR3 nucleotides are TGTGCCAGCAGCGTAGAAATCATCGAGGCGACAGGTCTCCATGGCTACACCTTC.

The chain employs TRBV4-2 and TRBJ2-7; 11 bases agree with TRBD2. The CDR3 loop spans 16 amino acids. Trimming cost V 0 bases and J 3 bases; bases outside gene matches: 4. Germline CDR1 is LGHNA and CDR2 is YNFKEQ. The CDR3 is CASSQDLAGGYYEQYF. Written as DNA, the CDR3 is TGTGCCAGCAGCCAAGATCTAGCGGGGGGATACTACGAGCAGTACTTC.

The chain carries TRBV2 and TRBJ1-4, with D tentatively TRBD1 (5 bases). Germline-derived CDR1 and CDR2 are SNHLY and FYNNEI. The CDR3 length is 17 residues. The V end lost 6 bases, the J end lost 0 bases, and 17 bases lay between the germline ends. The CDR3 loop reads CASRAPGLRATNEKLFF. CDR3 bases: TGTGCCAGCAGGGCGCCGGGACTCCGAGCAACTAATGAAAAACTGTTTTTT.

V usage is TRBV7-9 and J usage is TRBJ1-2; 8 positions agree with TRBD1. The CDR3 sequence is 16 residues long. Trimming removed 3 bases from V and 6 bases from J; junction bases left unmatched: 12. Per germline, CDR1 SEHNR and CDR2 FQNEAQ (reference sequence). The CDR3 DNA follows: TGTGCCAGCAGCTTCCAAATGGGGGGGGACAGGCATGGCTACACCTTC. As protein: CASSFQMGGDRHGYTF.

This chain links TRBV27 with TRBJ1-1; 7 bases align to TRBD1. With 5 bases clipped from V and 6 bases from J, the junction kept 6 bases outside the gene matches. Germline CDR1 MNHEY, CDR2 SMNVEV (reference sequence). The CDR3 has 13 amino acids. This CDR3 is CASSELGQPEAFF. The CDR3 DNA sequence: TGTGCCAGCAGTGAACTGGGACAGCCTGAAGCTTTCTTT.

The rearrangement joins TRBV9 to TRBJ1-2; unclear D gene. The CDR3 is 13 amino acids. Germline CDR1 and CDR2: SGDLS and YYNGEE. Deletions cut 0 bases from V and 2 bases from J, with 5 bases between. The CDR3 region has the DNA TGTGCCAGCAGCGTAGGGAGGAACTATGGCTACACCTTC. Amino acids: CASSVGRNYGYTF.